The 25 T cell receptor beta chains below all came from one sample that was sequenced in a study of blood T cell repertoires in COVID-19. Assay: immunoSEQ multiplex PCR; the TCRdb copy retains only in-frame clones and omits some. The repertoire includes 200,000 or so clones, around 84% of them detected once, and about 2% sits in the top ten. The sample taken for sequencing was peripheral blood. The receptors originated from a man aged 40-55 years who had recovered from COVID-19.

This clone occurred once. The chain links TRBV7-2 to TRBJ2-1; the match to TRBD2 covers 13 bases. J was trimmed by 0 bases and V by 4 bases; bases with no gene match: 3. Germline assignment: CDR1 SGHTA and CDR2 FQGNSA. There are 17 residues in the CDR3. The CDR3 reads CASSSRTSGGSYNEQFF. Here the CDR3 DNA reads TGTGCCAGCAGCTCCCGGACTAGCGGGGGCTCCTACAATGAGCAGTTCTTC.

In DNA, the CDR3 is TGTGCCAGTATAAACAGGGGGCATGACTATGGCTACACCTTC. The encoded protein is CASINRGHDYGYTF. The rearrangement uses TRBV19 and TRBJ1-2; 9 bases agree with TRBD1. The CDR3 extends over 14 amino acids. CDR1 and CDR2 (germline): LNHDA, SQIVND (reference sequence). The ends lost 7 bases at V and 3 bases at J; junction bases unmatched: 6.

The V gene is TRBV4-3, the J gene TRBJ2-7, with D unresolved. Germline V gene data show CDR1 as LGHNA and CDR2 as YSLEER. This CDR3 has 16 residues. V was shortened by 0 bases and J by 0 bases, with 12 bases between the two germline ends. This chain's CDR3 is CASSQDIGRSSYEQYF. In nucleotides, the CDR3 is TGCGCCAGCAGCCAAGATATCGGTAGGAGCTCCTACGAGCAGTACTTC.

This clone turned up a few times. The sample contains more than one DNA sequence encoding this CDR3. This chain connects TRBV19 to TRBJ2-2, with TRBD1 matching over 12 bases. The CDR3 length is 15 residues. Germline lookup yields CDR1 LNHDA and CDR2 SQIVND (reference sequence). The J segment lost 5 bases and the V segment lost 6 bases, leaving 4 bases of the junction unmatched. The CDR3 protein is CASSGTGGWTGELFF. DNA for the CDR3: TGTGCCAGTAGCGGGACAGGGGGCTGGACCGGGGAGCTGTTTTTT.

This chain joins TRBV7-2 and TRBJ2-5; TRBD2 matches at 8 bases. The CDR3 is 14 amino acids. Looked up from germline, CDR1 is SGHTA and CDR2 is FQGNSA. Trimming removed 7 bases from V and 1 base from J; junction bases left unmatched: 5. CDR3: CASTGGESQETQYF. The DNA of the CDR3 is TGTGCCAGCACCGGGGGGGAGTCCCAAGAGACCCAGTACTTC.

This sequence joins TRBV14 and TRBJ1-6; D ambiguous. CDR1 and CDR2 from the germline V gene are SGHDN and FVKESK. The V gene lost 1 base and the J gene lost 10 bases, with 14 bases spanning the gap. The CDR3 runs to 15 residues. CDR3 coding DNA: TGTGCCAGCAGCCAAGTCGGCGGGCTGCAATCACCCCTCCACTTT. Translation: CASSQVGGLQSPLHF.

The chain has TRBV4-1 and TRBJ1-4; tentatively, D is TRBD1 (6 bases). This CDR3 spans 14 amino acids. The V end was cut by 3 bases, the J end by 1 base, with 6 bases between. Germline V gene sequence: CDR1 MGHRA, CDR2 YSYEKL. For the CDR3, the DNA is TGCGCCAGCAGCCAGGACAGAACTAATGAAAAACTGTTTTTT. This codes for CASSQDRTNEKLFF.

The chain joins TRBV30 to TRBJ1-3; a weak D match, TRBD1 (6 bases). CDR1 is GTSNPN and CDR2 is SVGIG in the germline V gene (reference sequence). The CDR3 is made up of 13 amino acids. The CDR3 nucleotides are TGTGCTTTCGGACAGACCTCTGGAAACACCATATATTTT. Translated: CAFGQTSGNTIYF.

This rearrangement joins TRBV10-1 to TRBJ2-5; D remains unclear. V lost 0 bases to trimming and J lost 5 bases, with 13 bases between them. The CDR3 is 15 amino acids. From germline, CDR1 is WNHNN and CDR2 SYGVQD (reference sequence). The CDR3 DNA sequence: TGCGCCAGCAGTGAGTCGACTCGCCTATTGGAGACCCAGTACTTC. This codes for CASSESTRLLETQYF.

The chain carries TRBV6-5 and TRBJ2-2; 9 positions match TRBD1. V shed 6 bases, J shed 3 bases, and the junction held 5 bases outside the gene matches. There are 15 residues in the CDR3. Germline V gene sequence: CDR1 MNHEY, CDR2 SVGAGI. The CDR3 is CASSQGQGDTGELFF. CDR3 nucleotides: TGTGCCAGCAGCCAGGGACAGGGCGACACCGGGGAGCTGTTTTTT.

The rearrangement joins TRBV7-5 to TRBJ2-1; the table's TRBD2 call for D was not verified on the DNA. TRBV7-5 is annotated as a pseudogene. CDR3 length: 16 amino acids. The CDR3 DNA is TGTGTCAGAAGCTTAGGCGCTAGCGGGAAAGGGTGTGAGCAGTTCTTC. This sequence encodes CVRSLGASGKGCEQFF.

The V call is TRBV7-8, the J call TRBJ2-7, with 8 bases lining up with TRBD1. The germline V gene has CDR1 SGHVS and CDR2 FQNEAQ. J lost 6 bases, V lost 4 bases, and 5 bases had no gene match. The length of the CDR3 is 13 residues. The chain's CDR3 is CASSSDRVGEQYF. In nucleotides, the CDR3 is TGTGCCAGCAGCTCGGACAGGGTAGGCGAGCAGTACTTC.

V gene TRBV30 combines with J gene TRBJ1-3, with unresolved D. This CDR3 spans 14 amino acids. The germline CDR1 and CDR2 sequences are GTSNPN and SVGIG (reference sequence). V gave up 8 bases and J gave up 4 bases, with 18 bases separating them. The CDR3 DNA reads TGTGCCACTTCTGTCACCTTCGGGGGAAACACCATATATTTT. This gives the protein CATSVTFGGNTIYF.

The gene calls are TRBV29-1 and TRBJ2-5; D gene uncertain. Per the germline V gene, CDR1 is SQVTM and CDR2 is ANQGSEA. The V and J ends lost 5 bases and 5 bases respectively, with 6 bases between them. The CDR3 runs to 10 residues. CDR3 nucleotide sequence: TGCAGCGTTCTACTGGAGACCCAGTACTTC. This codes for CSVLLETQYF.

The V call is TRBV27, the J call TRBJ2-1, with D possibly being TRBD1 (6 bases). Trimming shortened V by 2 bases and J by 0 bases, and 11 bases separated the two germline ends. Germline CDR1 reads MNHEY; CDR2 reads SMNVEV (reference sequence). The CDR3 covers 16 residues. The CDR3 bases are TGTGCCAGCAGTTTAGGGGGCTTGGGCTCCTACAATGAGCAGTTCTTC. Translating gives CASSLGGLGSYNEQFF.

The rearrangement uses TRBV12-5 and TRBJ1-2, with a tentative D call TRBD1 (6 bases). The CDR3 covers 17 residues. V was pared by 0 bases and J by 2 bases, with 16 bases between. The germline V gene encodes CDR1 LGHNT and CDR2 FRNRAP. The CDR3 spells CASGLVSGGGPNYGYTF. In DNA, the CDR3 is TGTGCTAGTGGTTTGGTATCAGGTGGGGGCCCGAACTATGGCTACACCTTC.

The chain employs TRBV27 and TRBJ2-5, with 9 bases matching TRBD2. J was trimmed by 5 bases and V by 3 bases; bases with no gene match: 7. The CDR3 loop spans 15 amino acids. The germline V gene has CDR1 MNHEY and CDR2 SMNVEV (reference sequence). The CDR3, as DNA: TGTGCCAGCAGTTTGGGCGGGGGGGCTAGGGAGACCCAGTACTTC. Translating gives CASSLGGGARETQYF.

In DNA, the CDR3 is TGTGCTAGTGGTTTGGTAATAGCGGGAGGGCCTCAGACAATCTACAATGAGCAGTTCTTC. Translating gives CASGLVIAGGPQTIYNEQFF. The V call is TRBV12-5, the J call TRBJ2-1; TRBD2 matches 11 bases. The CDR3 extends over 20 amino acids. J was trimmed by 3 bases and V by 0 bases; bases with no gene match: 13. In germline, CDR1 is LGHNT, CDR2 FRNRAP. Full variable domain (missing parts from reference TRBV12-5 and TRBJ2-1): DARVTQTPRHKVTEMGQEVTMRCQPILGHNTVFWYRQTMMQGLELLAYFRNRAPLDDSGMPKDRFSAEMPDATLATLKIQPSEPRDSAVYFCASGLVIAGGPQTIYNEQFFGPGTRLTVL.

J is TRBJ2-5 and V is TRBV11-3; 10 positions match TRBD2. This CDR3 contains 15 residues. CDR1 and CDR2 (germline): SGHNT, YENEEA. The trim removed 5 bases at V and 5 bases at J, leaving 8 bases unmatched. For the CDR3, the DNA is TGTGCCAGCAGCCAGAGCGGGAGGGCCGGGGAGACCCAGTACTTC. This sequence encodes CASSQSGRAGETQYF.

In its sample, this clone was seen a few times. The chain carries TRBV19 and TRBJ2-2, with TRBD1 matching 10 bases. CDR3 length: 16 amino acids. The ends lost 6 bases at V and 4 bases at J; junction bases unmatched: 8. Germline CDR1 is LNHDA and CDR2 is SQIVND (reference sequence). The chain's CDR3 is CASSPTGGRGTGELFF. The DNA of the CDR3 is TGTGCCAGTAGCCCGACAGGGGGCCGAGGCACCGGGGAGCTGTTTTTT.

This rearrangement joins TRBV10-1 to TRBJ1-6, with 12 bases identical to TRBD1. This CDR3 region has 17 residues. V trimming: 10 bases; J trimming: 10 bases; junction bases outside the gene matches: 17. CDR1 is WNHNN and CDR2 is SYGVQD in the germline V gene (reference sequence). CDR3 nucleotides: TGCGCCACCAGGGACAGGGGGCAACGTACCTCGGGGTCACCCCTCCACTTT. Translated, it gives CATRDRGQRTSGSPLHF.

The count of this clone is one. The CDR3 DNA is TGTGCCAGCAGTTACATACTTAACACTGAAGCTTTCTTT. Translated, it gives CASSYILNTEAFF. The V and J genes are TRBV6-2 or TRBV6-3 and TRBJ1-1; D ambiguous. The CDR3 extends over 13 amino acids. Between the trimmed V and J ends, which lost 2 bases and 2 bases, there was a span of 6 bases. CDR1 is MNHEY and CDR2 is SVGEGT in the germline V gene.

The chain is built from TRBV19 and TRBJ2-1; 8 nucleotides line up with TRBD2. The CDR3 has 18 amino acids. V shed 4 bases and J 1 base; nucleotides not matched to a gene: 12. CDR1 and CDR2 (germline): LNHDA, SQIVND (reference sequence). The CDR3 nucleotides read TGTGCCAGTAGTAACGGGCGGGGGGCCGTAGGGTCCTACAATGAGCAGTTCTTC. It translates to CASSNGRGAVGSYNEQFF.

J is TRBJ2-3 and V is TRBV9; TRBD2 matches at 11 bases. V gave up 0 bases and J gave up 3 bases; unmatched junction bases: 6. The CDR3 extends over 17 amino acids. Germline values: CDR1 SGDLS, CDR2 YYNGEE. CDR3: CASSVVSGGARTDTQYF. CDR3 coding DNA: TGTGCCAGCAGCGTAGTTAGCGGGGGGGCTCGTACAGATACGCAGTATTTT. Filled out from reference TRBV9 and TRBJ2-3, the complete variable domain reads DSGVTQTPKHLITATGQRVTLRCSPRSGDLSVYWYQQSLDQGLQFLIQYYNGEERAKGNILERFSAQQFPDLHSELNLSSLELGDSALYFCASSVVSGGARTDTQYFGPGTRLTVL.

The V and J genes are TRBV5-8 and TRBJ2-1; 10 bases map to TRBD2. This CDR3 has 14 amino acids. From germline, CDR1 is SGHTS and CDR2 YDEGEE. Trimming took 3 bases from V and 8 from J; bases not matched to a gene: 5. CDR3 residues: CASSSGLAYHEQFF. The CDR3 DNA reads TGTGCCAGCAGCTCGGGACTAGCGTACCATGAGCAGTTCTTC.